The 29 T cell receptor beta chains reported below all come from one sample, sequenced in a study of shared clonotypes between healthy human individuals. The naive CD8 subset, CD45RO-negative cells positively selected for CCR7, excluded terminally differentiated effector memory CD45RA+ cells. Assay: immunoSEQ multiplex PCR; the TCRdb copy retains only in-frame clones and omits some. The sample gives about 2.1 million clones, 90% to 95% of which show up once; about 1.7% is in the top ten. Specimen: naive CD8+ T cells from PBMCs. These receptors all come from a man younger than 35 in good health. Some clones in this sample may be carry-over from other donors' samples.

The genes are TRBV6-1 and TRBJ2-4; 9 bases fit TRBD1. Trimming at V came to 4 bases and at J to 9 bases, leaving 10 bases not matched to a gene. The CDR3 loop spans 15 amino acids. Germline V lookup: CDR1 MNHNS, CDR2 SASEGT. Here the CDR3 reads CASSGGTGWRGIQYF. DNA for the CDR3: TGTGCCAGCAGTGGAGGGACAGGGTGGCGAGGCATTCAGTACTTC.

The V gene is TRBV5-1, the J gene TRBJ1-1, with D unclear. Germline assignment: CDR1 SGHRS and CDR2 YFSETQ. CDR3 size: 15 residues. Trimming cost V 0 bases and J 5 bases, with 14 bases left between them. CDR3 residues: CASSLEEGRGTEAFF. The CDR3 DNA is TGCGCCAGCAGCTTGGAAGAAGGGCGTGGGACTGAAGCTTTCTTT.

In its sample, this clone was seen once. The chain couples TRBV5-4 to TRBJ2-5; D is unresolved. The CDR3 extends over 11 amino acids. The germline gives CDR1 SGHNT, CDR2 YYREEE (reference sequence). V was cut by 1 base and J by 7 bases, with 5 bases left in between. The DNA of the CDR3 is TGTGCCAGCAGCTTGTCCGGGACCCAGTACTTC. It specifies CASSLSGTQYF.

CDR3 amino acids: CASSAQVSSGTYEQYF. The CDR3 DNA reads TGTGCCAGCAGCGCCCAGGTGTCTAGCGGAACCTACGAGCAGTACTTC. The V and J genes are TRBV7-9 and TRBJ2-7; 7 bases agree with TRBD2. V shed 5 bases, J shed 2 bases, and the junction held 12 bases outside the gene matches. CDR3 length: 16 residues. Germline V CDR1 and CDR2: SEHNR, FQNEAQ (reference sequence).

The V and J genes are TRBV5-6 and TRBJ2-7, with a tentative D call TRBD1 (6 bases). Germline lookup yields CDR1 SGHDT and CDR2 YYEEEE. V lost 7 bases, J lost 1 base, and 18 bases lay in between. The CDR3 extends over 15 amino acids. The CDR3 sequence is CASSSGTFTSYEQYF. In DNA, the CDR3 is TGTGCCAGCTCGTCTGGGACATTTACTTCCTACGAGCAGTACTTC.

Points on this clone: Additional DNA sequences in this sample encode the identical CDR3. The chain carries TRBV27 and TRBJ2-2; no clear D. Trimming cost V 2 bases and J 3 bases, with 7 bases left between them. The V gene's germline CDR1 is MNHEY and CDR2 SMNVEV (reference sequence). The CDR3 has 14 residues. The CDR3 coding sequence is TGTGCCAGCAGTTTACTCGGCGACACCGGGGAGCTGTTTTTT. This gives the protein CASSLLGDTGELFF.

This chain links TRBV28 with TRBJ2-7, with D perhaps TRBD1 (5 bases). V was shortened by 6 bases and J by 2 bases, with 11 bases between the two germline ends. CDR1 and CDR2 from the germline V gene are MDHEN and SYDVKM. The CDR3 loop spans 13 amino acids. The chain's CDR3 is CASSSMGPYEQYF. CDR3 sequence (DNA): TGTGCCAGCAGCTCGATGGGGCCCTACGAGCAGTACTTC. The variable domain in full, completed from reference TRBV28 and TRBJ2-7, reads DVKVTQSSRYLVKRTGEKVFLECVQDMDHENMFWYRQDPGLGLRLIYFSYDVKMKEKGDIPEGYSVSREKKERFSLILESASTNQTSMYLCASSSMGPYEQYFGPGTRLTVT.

The chain is built from TRBV11-2 and TRBJ1-2; 8 nucleotides align to TRBD1. Germline-derived CDR1 and CDR2 are SGHAT and FQNNGV. The V segment lost 1 base and the J segment 6 bases; nucleotides outside the gene matches: 7. This CDR3 has 15 residues. The CDR3 coding sequence is TGTGCCAGCAGCTTAGTTTTGGGGACAGGCAATGGCTACACCTTC. Its protein product is CASSLVLGTGNGYTF. Full variable domain (outside the CDR3, taken from reference TRBV11-2 and TRBJ1-2): EAGVAQSPRYKIIEKRQSVAFWCNPISGHATLYWYQQILGQGPKLLIQFQNNGVVDDSQLPKDRFSAERLKGVDSTLKIQPAKLEDSAVYLCASSLVLGTGNGYTFGSGTRLTVV.

The genes are TRBV6-5 and TRBJ1-2; D unclear. The CDR3 covers 13 residues. Trimming left V 3 bases short and J 7 bases short, with 12 bases between. Germline CDR1 reads MNHEY; CDR2 reads SVGAGI. The CDR3 DNA reads TGTGCCAGCAGTTATCACCCGGGATTTGGCTACACCTTC. This translates into CASSYHPGFGYTF.

The V and J genes are TRBV15 and TRBJ1-1, with TRBD1 as a possible D gene (5 bases). CDR1 is LNHNV, CDR2 YYDKDF, per germline (reference sequence). The CDR3 sequence is 13 residues long. V was cut by 4 bases and J by 4 bases, with 10 bases left in between. CDR3 DNA sequence: TGTGCCACCAGCACCAGGGAGGGCACTGAAGCTTTCTTT. Translating gives CATSTREGTEAFF. Full variable domain (remainder filled in from reference TRBV15 and TRBJ1-1): DAMVIQNPRYQVTQFGKPVTLSCSQTLNHNVMYWYQQKSSQAPKLLFHYYDKDFNNEADTPDNFQSRRPNTSFCFLDIRSPGLGDTAMYLCATSTREGTEAFFGQGTRLTVV.

This clone was picked up one time. The J gene is TRBJ2-1, the V gene TRBV11-2; tentatively, D is TRBD2 (5 bases). Germline V CDR1 and CDR2: SGHAT, FQNNGV. Trimming pared 1 base from V and 6 bases from J, leaving 16 bases between. CDR3 length: 16 residues. The chain's CDR3 is CASSLGASKPSNEQFF. The DNA of the CDR3 is TGTGCCAGCAGCTTAGGGGCTAGCAAACCGAGCAATGAGCAGTTCTTC.

The J gene is TRBJ1-3, the V gene TRBV27; 7 positions match TRBD1. The CDR3 length is 15 residues. Trimming took 0 bases from V and 4 from J; bases not matched to a gene: 3. CDR1 and CDR2 (germline): MNHEY, SMNVEV (reference sequence). The CDR3 reads CASSLSGTVGNTIYF. As DNA, the CDR3 is TGTGCCAGCAGTTTATCGGGGACAGTAGGAAACACCATATATTTT.

The rearrangement links TRBV5-1 to TRBJ2-3, with 7 bases identical to TRBD1. Germline V gene sequence: CDR1 SGHRS, CDR2 YFSETQ. CDR3 length: 16 residues. V trimming: 4 bases; J trimming: 0 bases; junction bases outside the gene matches: 8. CDR3 sequence: CASSPRGQVSTDTQYF. The CDR3 coding sequence is TGCGCCAGCAGCCCCAGAGGACAGGTTAGCACAGATACGCAGTATTTT.

The chain joins TRBV15 to TRBJ1-3; D is possibly TRBD1 (5 bases). Trimming cost V 1 base and J 4 bases, with 8 bases left between them. This CDR3 spans 14 amino acids. Germline CDR1 is LNHNV and CDR2 is YYDKDF (reference sequence). DNA of the CDR3: TGTGCCACCAGCAGAGGTCGGGGGGGAAACACCATATATTTT. Protein: CATSRGRGGNTIYF.

With regard to this clone: Other DNA sequences in this sample translate to the same CDR3. For the CDR3, the DNA is TGTGCCAGCAGCCTGGACAGGGAAGAGACCCAGTACTTC. Its protein is CASSLDREETQYF. This sequence joins TRBV13 and TRBJ2-5; 8 bases are shared with TRBD1. Losses at the gene ends were 5 bases for V and 3 bases for J; bases not matched to a gene: 2. Germline values: CDR1 PRHDT, CDR2 FYEKMQ (reference sequence). The CDR3 is made up of 13 amino acids.

The chain has TRBV4-2 and TRBJ2-1; 8 nucleotides line up with TRBD2. CDR1 and CDR2 (germline): LGHNA, YNFKEQ. J gave up 8 bases and V 0 bases, and 12 bases lay outside the gene matches. The CDR3 extends over 17 amino acids. CDR3 DNA sequence: TGTGCCAGCAGCCAAGATTTTTCGGGAGGGCTGTCCCATGAGCAGTTCTTC. It yields the protein CASSQDFSGGLSHEQFF.

The V and J genes are TRBV7-8 and TRBJ1-2, with 8 bases fitting TRBD1. CDR3 length: 14 amino acids. V dropped 5 bases and J dropped 3; count of bases not matched to a gene: 5. The V gene's germline CDR1 is SGHVS and CDR2 FQNEAQ. CDR3: CASSQPGQDYGYTF. The CDR3 coding sequence is TGTGCCAGCAGCCAGCCGGGACAGGACTATGGCTACACCTTC.

The chain uses TRBV28 and TRBJ2-2; D perhaps matches TRBD1 (7 bases). The V end lost 6 bases, the J end lost 4 bases, and 12 bases lay between the germline ends. This CDR3 contains 14 residues. The V gene's germline CDR1 is MDHEN and CDR2 SYDVKM. The CDR3 bases are TGTGCCAGCAGCGCGGGACAGATCACCGGGGAGCTGTTTTTT. Its protein is CASSAGQITGELFF.

The chain joins TRBV28 to TRBJ2-7; 7 nucleotides match TRBD2. Losses at the gene ends were 9 bases for V and 4 bases for J; bases not matched to a gene: 6. CDR3 length: 12 amino acids. CDR1 and CDR2 (germline): MDHEN, SYDVKM. CDR3: CARAGVGYEQYF. For the CDR3, the DNA is TGTGCCAGGGCGGGAGTCGGGTACGAGCAGTACTTC.

This clone was picked up one time. The chain uses TRBV11-2 and TRBJ1-4; D is unresolved. Germline V gene lookup returns CDR1 SGHAT and CDR2 FQNNGV. Trimming stripped 5 bases from V and 1 base from J, with 11 bases between. This CDR3 is 15 amino acids long. The CDR3 DNA sequence: TGTGCCAGCAGCCCCCGGGAGAGAACTAATGAAAAACTGTTTTTT. Translated, it gives CASSPRERTNEKLFF.

A note on this clone: The junction shows a germline mismatch at one end, possibly a read error. The V gene is TRBV29-1, the J gene TRBJ2-7; a weak D match, TRBD2 (6 bases). Germline-derived CDR1 and CDR2 are SQVTM and ANQGSEA. The CDR3 spans 13 residues. CDR3 sequence reads: CSVEGLSPYEQYF. The CDR3, as DNA: TGCAGCGTAGAAGGACTATCCCCGTACGAGCAGTACTTC.

J is TRBJ2-1 and V is TRBV5-8; the D is unclear. The germline V gene has CDR1 SGHTS and CDR2 YDEGEE. The CDR3 is made up of 15 amino acids. V lost 4 bases and J lost 9, with 20 bases in between. The chain's CDR3 is CASSKALPPRAEQFF. The CDR3 coding sequence is TGTGCCAGCAGCAAAGCCCTTCCGCCCCGGGCTGAGCAGTTCTTC.

As concerns this clone: At the DNA level, this CDR3 is encoded by other sequences in the same sample as well. V usage is TRBV27 and J usage is TRBJ2-1; 8 nucleotides align to TRBD1. CDR3 length: 14 residues. J lost 4 bases, V lost 3 bases, and 2 bases had no gene match. Looked up from germline, CDR1 is MNHEY and CDR2 is SMNVEV (reference sequence). The chain's CDR3 is CASSFRDRYNEQFF. The DNA of the CDR3 is TGTGCCAGCAGTTTCAGGGACAGGTACAATGAGCAGTTCTTC.

This chain connects TRBV4-2 to TRBJ1-2, with 11 bases lining up with TRBD1. The CDR3 totals 19 residues. J lost 1 base, V lost 2 bases, and 12 bases had no gene match. Germline V gene data show CDR1 as LGHNA and CDR2 as YNFKEQ. CDR3 nucleotides: TGTGCCAGCAGCCAAAGGACAGGGGGCGCCCCCCTCTATAACTATGGCTACACCTTC. Amino acid sequence: CASSQRTGGAPLYNYGYTF.

The chain uses TRBV11-2 and TRBJ2-7, with D perhaps matching TRBD1 (6 bases). The V end lost 3 bases, the J end lost 4 bases, and 10 bases lay between the germline ends. The CDR3 length is 13 residues. Germline V gene lookup returns CDR1 SGHAT and CDR2 FQNNGV. CDR3 sequence: CASSFGTWYEQYF. CDR3 bases: TGTGCCAGCAGCTTCGGGACATGGTACGAGCAGTACTTC.

This chain links TRBV4-2 with TRBJ2-7; 9 nucleotides align to TRBD2. The CDR3 is 15 amino acids. The junction had 3 bases not matched to a gene; V was cut back by 1 base and J by 2 bases. The germline gives CDR1 LGHNA, CDR2 YNFKEQ. CDR3 region: CASSQASGRPYEQYF. The CDR3, as DNA: TGTGCCAGCAGCCAAGCGAGCGGGAGGCCCTACGAGCAGTACTTC.

This chain connects TRBV4-1 to TRBJ2-5; 7 bases are a match to TRBD1. Trimming at V came to 2 bases and at J to 2 bases, leaving 5 bases not matched to a gene. Per germline, CDR1 MGHRA and CDR2 YSYEKL. The CDR3 sequence is 15 residues long. The CDR3 spells CASSQPTGIQETQYF. The CDR3 nucleotides are TGCGCCAGCAGCCAACCGACAGGGATTCAAGAGACCCAGTACTTC.

This clone came up once. The chain recombines TRBV28 with TRBJ1-4; D is ambiguous. CDR1 and CDR2 from the germline V gene are MDHEN and SYDVKM. V shed 7 bases and J shed 4 bases, with 16 bases lying between them. This CDR3 region has 15 residues. The CDR3: CASTPKVRLNEKLFF. CDR3 nucleotide sequence: TGTGCCAGCACCCCCAAGGTTCGGCTTAATGAAAAACTGTTTTTT.

The chain is built from TRBV18 and TRBJ1-2, with TRBD1 identical over 8 bases. This CDR3 is 14 amino acids long. Germline CDR1 KGHSH, CDR2 LQKENI. V gave up 0 bases and J gave up 4 bases; unmatched junction bases: 1. The CDR3 protein is CASSPPDRVYGYTF. The CDR3, as DNA: TGTGCCAGCTCACCACCGGACAGGGTCTATGGCTACACCTTC.